The following is a TCR beta chain sequence with its context. Its antigen is not yet known. Base qualities are not recorded, but no much larger clone differs from it by a single base. V is pruned by 4 bases and J by 3 bases, leaving 4 bases of the junction without a gene match. CDR1 and CDR2 are drawn from the germline V gene (reference sequence): GTSNPN, SVGIG. From the cysteine up to the phenylalanine, the CDR3 has a length of 14 residues. This entry keeps only the CDR3 DNA: 42 bases, framed from base 1. The sample comes from a study of technical replicates of blood from several donors listed by TCRdb under 2017. Preparation of the library involved the immunoSEQ multiplex PCR assay. Sourced from immuneACCESS, this table was stored by TCRdb with only in-frame sequences that have V and J called. A share of the clones is absent; for the studies checked, an unresolved V gene accounts for under half, and the remainder has no known explanation. In all, the sample holds approximately 99,000 clones, and approximately 96% of those were seen once. The ten largest clones capture about 0.38% of the sample.

The receptor chain draws on TRBV30 and TRBJ2-1; 9 central bases correspond to TRBD2. Sample: T cells isolated from PBMCs. The origin of this receptor is a human donor in good health. The sequence in DNA is TGTGCCTGGAAGGGGACTAGCCACTACAATGAGCAGTTCTTC. This gives the protein CAWKGTSHYNEQFF.